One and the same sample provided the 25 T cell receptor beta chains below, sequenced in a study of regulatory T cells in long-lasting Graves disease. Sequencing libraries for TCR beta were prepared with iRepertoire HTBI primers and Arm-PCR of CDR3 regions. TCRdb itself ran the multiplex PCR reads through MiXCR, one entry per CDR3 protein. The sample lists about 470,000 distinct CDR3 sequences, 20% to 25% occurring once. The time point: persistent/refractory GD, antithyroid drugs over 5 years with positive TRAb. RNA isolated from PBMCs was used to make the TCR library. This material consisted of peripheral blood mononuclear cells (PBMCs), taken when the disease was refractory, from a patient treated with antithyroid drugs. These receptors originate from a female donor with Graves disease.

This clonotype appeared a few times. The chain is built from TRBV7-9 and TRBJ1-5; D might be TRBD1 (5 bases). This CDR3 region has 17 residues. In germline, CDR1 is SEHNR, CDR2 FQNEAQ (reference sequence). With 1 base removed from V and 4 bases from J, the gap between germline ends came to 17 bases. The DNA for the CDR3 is TGTGCCAGCAGCTTAGTAGTGGGGGGGGACCTGAATCAGCCCCAGCATTTT. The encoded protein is CASSLVVGGDLNQPQHF.

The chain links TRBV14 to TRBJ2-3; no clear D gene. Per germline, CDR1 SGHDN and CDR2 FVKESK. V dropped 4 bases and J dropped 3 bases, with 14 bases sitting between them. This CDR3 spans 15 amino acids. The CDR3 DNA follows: TGTGCCAGCAGCCCCCTACAACGACGGACAGATACGCAGTATTTT. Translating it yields CASSPLQRRTDTQYF. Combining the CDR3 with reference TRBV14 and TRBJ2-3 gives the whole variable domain EAGVTQFPSHSVIEKGQTVTLRCDPISGHDNLYWYRRVMGKEIKFLLHFVKESKQDESGMPNNRFLAERTGGTYSTLKVQPAELEDSGVYFCASSPLQRRTDTQYFGPGTRLTVL.

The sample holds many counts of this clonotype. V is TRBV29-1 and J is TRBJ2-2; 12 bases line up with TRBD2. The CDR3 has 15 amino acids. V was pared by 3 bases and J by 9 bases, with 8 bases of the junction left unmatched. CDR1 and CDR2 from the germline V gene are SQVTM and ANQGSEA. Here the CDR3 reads CSVDQLAGGSRELFF. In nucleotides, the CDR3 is TGCAGCGTTGACCAACTAGCGGGAGGTTCCCGGGAGCTGTTTTTT.

CDR3 region: CASSSSDSTNEKLFF. The CDR3 DNA reads as TGTGCCAGCAGCTCGAGCGACTCCACTAATGAAAAACTGTTTTTT. The J gene is TRBJ1-4, the V gene TRBV7-6; D remains unclear. V dropped 4 bases and J dropped 2 bases, with 11 bases sitting between them. This CDR3 contains 15 residues. CDR1 and CDR2 from the germline V gene are SGHVS and FNYEAQ.

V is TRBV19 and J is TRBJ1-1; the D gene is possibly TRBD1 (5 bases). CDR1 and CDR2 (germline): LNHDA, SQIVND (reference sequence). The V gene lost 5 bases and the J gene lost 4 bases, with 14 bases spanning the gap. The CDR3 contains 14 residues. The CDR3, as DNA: TGTGCCAGTAGTTTTGGGACTGCGGCCACTGAAGCTTTCTTT. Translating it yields CASSFGTAATEAFF.

CDR3 nucleotides: TGTGCCAGCAGTCCTGTGGGGGGATGGGACACTGAAGCTTTCTTT. Protein product: CASSPVGGWDTEAFF. The genes are TRBV7-9 and TRBJ1-1, with TRBD1 as a possible D gene (5 bases). This CDR3 has 15 amino acids. Germline V lookup: CDR1 SEHNR, CDR2 FQNEAQ (reference sequence). Trimming stripped 6 bases from V and 3 bases from J, with 17 bases between.

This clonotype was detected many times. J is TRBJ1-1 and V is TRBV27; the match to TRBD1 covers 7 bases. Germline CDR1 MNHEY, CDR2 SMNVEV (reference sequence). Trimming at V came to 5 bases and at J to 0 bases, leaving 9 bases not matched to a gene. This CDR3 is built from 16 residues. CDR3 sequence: CASSPHGQVMNTEAFF. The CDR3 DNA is TGTGCCAGCAGTCCCCACGGACAGGTAATGAACACTGAAGCTTTCTTT.

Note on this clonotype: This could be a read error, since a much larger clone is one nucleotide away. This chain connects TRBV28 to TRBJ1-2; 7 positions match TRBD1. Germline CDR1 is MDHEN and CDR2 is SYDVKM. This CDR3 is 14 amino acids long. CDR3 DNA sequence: TGTGCCGGCAGCCCGACAGGGCGTCTCTATGGCTACACCTTC. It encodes CAGSPTGRLYGYTF.

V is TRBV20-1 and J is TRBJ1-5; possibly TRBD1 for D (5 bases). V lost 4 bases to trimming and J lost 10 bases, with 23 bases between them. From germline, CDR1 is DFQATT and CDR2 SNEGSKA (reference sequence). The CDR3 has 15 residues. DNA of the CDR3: TGCAGTGCTATCCCCATCGGGACTGGGCGGCTCCCCCAGCATTTT. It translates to CSAIPIGTGRLPQHF.

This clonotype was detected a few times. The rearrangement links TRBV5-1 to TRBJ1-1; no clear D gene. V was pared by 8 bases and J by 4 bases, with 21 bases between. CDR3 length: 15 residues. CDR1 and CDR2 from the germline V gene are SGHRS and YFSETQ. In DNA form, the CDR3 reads TGCGCCAGTCGAAAGGACCGGGGAAGTGGCACTGAAGCTTTCTTT. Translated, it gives CASRKDRGSGTEAFF. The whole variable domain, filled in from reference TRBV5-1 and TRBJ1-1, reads KAGVTQTPRYLIKTRGQQVTLSCSPISGHRSVSWYQQTPGQGLQFLFEYFSETQRNKGNFPGRFSGRQFSNSRSEMNVSTLELGDSALYLCASRKDRGSGTEAFFGQGTRLTVV.

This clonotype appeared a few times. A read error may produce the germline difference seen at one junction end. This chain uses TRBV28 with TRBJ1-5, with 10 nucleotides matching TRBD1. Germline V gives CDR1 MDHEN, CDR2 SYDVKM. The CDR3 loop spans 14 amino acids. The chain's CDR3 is CASSPGQGNHPQHF. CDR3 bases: TGTGCCAGCAGTCCGGGACAGGGGAATCATCCCCAGCATTTT.

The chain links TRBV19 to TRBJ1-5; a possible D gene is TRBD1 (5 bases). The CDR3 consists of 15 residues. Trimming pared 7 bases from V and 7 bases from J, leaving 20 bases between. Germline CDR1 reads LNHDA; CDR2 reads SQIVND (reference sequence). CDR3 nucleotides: TGTGCCAGTATTGGAGTTGGGGCCGAGGAGCAGCCCCAGCATTTT. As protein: CASIGVGAEEQPQHF.

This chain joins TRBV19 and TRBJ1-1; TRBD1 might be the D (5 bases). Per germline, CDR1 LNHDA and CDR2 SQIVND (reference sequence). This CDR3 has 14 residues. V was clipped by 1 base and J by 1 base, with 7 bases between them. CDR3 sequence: CASSIGDGNTEAFF. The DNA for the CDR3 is TGTGCCAGTAGTATAGGGGACGGGAACACTGAAGCTTTCTTT.

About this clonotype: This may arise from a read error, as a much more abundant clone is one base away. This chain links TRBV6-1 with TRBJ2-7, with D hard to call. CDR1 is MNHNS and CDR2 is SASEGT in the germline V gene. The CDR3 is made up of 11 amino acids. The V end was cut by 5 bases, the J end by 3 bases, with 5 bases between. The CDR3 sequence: CASSNNYEQYF. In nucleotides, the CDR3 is TGTGCCAGCAGTAACAACTACGAGCAGTACTTC.

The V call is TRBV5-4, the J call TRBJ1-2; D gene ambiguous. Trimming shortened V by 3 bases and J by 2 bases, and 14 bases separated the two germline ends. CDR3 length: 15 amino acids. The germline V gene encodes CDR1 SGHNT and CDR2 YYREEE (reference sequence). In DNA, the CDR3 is TGTGCCAGCAGCTGGTGGGCCAGGTTCAACTATGGCTACACCTTC. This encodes CASSWWARFNYGYTF.

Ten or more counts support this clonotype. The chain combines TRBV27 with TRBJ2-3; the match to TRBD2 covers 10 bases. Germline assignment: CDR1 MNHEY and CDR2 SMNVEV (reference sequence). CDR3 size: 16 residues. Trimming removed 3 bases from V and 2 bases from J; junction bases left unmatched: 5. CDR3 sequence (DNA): TGTGCCAGCAGTTTGGGTAGCGGGAGGTTCACAGATACGCAGTATTTT. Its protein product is CASSLGSGRFTDTQYF.

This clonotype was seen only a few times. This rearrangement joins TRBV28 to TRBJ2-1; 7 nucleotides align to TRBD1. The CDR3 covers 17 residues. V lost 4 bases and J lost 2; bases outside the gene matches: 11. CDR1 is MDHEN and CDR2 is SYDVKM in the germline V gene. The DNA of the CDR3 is TGTGCCAGCAGTTATCCTCAGGGGGTCTTACCCTACAATGAGCAGTTCTTC. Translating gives CASSYPQGVLPYNEQFF.

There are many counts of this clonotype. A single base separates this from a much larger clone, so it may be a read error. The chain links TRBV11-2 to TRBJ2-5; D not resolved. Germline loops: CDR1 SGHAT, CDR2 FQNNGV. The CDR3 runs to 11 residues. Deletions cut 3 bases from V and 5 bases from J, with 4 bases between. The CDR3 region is CASSFVETQYF. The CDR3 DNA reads TGTGCCAGCAGCTTCGTGGAGACCCAGTACTTC.

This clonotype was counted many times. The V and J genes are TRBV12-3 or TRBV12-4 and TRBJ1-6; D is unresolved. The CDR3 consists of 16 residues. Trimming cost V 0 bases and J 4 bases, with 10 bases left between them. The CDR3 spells CASSLARDWYNSPLHF. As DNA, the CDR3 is TGTGCCAGCAGTTTAGCGAGGGATTGGTATAATTCACCCCTCCACTTT.

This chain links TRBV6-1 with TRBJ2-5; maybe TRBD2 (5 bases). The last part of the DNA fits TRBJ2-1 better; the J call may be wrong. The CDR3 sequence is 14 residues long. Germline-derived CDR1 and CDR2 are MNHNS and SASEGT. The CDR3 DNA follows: TGTGCCACCAAGCGAAGCGGCGGTTTTGGTGAGCAGTTCTTC. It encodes CATKRSGGFGEQFF.

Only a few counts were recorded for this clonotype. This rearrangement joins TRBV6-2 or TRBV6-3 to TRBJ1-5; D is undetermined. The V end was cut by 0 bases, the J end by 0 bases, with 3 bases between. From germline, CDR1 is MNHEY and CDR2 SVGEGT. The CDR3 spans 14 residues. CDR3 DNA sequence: TGTGCCAGCAGTTACTCTTATAGCAATCAGCCCCAGCATTTT. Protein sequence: CASSYSYSNQPQHF.

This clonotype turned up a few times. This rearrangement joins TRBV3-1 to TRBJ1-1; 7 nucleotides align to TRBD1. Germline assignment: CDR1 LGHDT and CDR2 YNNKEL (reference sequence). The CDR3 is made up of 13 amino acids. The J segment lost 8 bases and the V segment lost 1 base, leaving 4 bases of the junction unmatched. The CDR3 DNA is TGTGCCAGCAGCCAAGCTTGGGACAGAGAAGCTTTCTTT. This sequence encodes CASSQAWDREAFF.

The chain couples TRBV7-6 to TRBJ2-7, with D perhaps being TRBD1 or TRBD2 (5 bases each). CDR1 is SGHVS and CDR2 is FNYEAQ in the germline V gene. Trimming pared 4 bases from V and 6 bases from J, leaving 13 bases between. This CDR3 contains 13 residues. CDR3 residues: CASSSGRVSEQYF. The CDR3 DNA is TGTGCCAGCAGCTCGGGACGGGTCTCCGAGCAGTACTTC.

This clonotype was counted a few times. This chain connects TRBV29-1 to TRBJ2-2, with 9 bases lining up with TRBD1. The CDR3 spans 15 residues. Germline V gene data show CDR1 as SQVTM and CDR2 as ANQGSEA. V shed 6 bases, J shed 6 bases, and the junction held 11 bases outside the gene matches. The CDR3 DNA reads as TGCAGCGTCGCCCCGACAGGGGGGTTCGCCGGGGAGCTGTTTTTT. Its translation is CSVAPTGGFAGELFF.

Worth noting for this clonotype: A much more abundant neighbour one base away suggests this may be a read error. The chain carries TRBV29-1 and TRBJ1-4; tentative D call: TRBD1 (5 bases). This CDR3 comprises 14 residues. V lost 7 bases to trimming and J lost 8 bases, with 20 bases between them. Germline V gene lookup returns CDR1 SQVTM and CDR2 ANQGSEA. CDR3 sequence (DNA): TGCAGCGCAGCCCGGGACCTTGGAAAGGAAAAACTGTTTTTT. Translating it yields CSAARDLGKEKLFF.